This T cell receptor (beta chain) was recorded in a study of metastatic and nonmetastatic thyroid tumors (dated by TCRdb to 2019 to 2021). Looking at the study overall: For patients with malignant and with benign thyroid disease, the researchers compared repertoires between peripheral blood samples and tumor or nodule tissue samples. Study-wide conclusions, independent of this receptor: In both blood and tumor samples, malignant tumors were reported to have significantly higher TCR beta diversity than benign nodules.

None of the patients had been given any treatment before thyroid surgery. Using T-cell receptor beta sequencing, the study looked back at clinical samples from patients collected from about 2011 to 2018. Libraries were prepared through PCR. For sequencing, an Illumina HiSeq 4000 was employed. High-throughput sequencing was used to profile the TCR beta-chain CDR3 region of each patient. The source study handled its data this way. CDR3 differences across clinicopathological groups were used to build a classifier for discriminating distant-metastatic papillary thyroid cancer patients. Repertoire diversity was assessed with the Shannon index, and tumor-blood repertoire similarity with the Morisita-Horn index. TCRdb trimmed public reads at Q25 via fastp, called clones via MiXCR and kept in-frame beta chains. The V and J calls shown here were made by TCRdb, not taken from the authors' results. The sample table contains 50,000 to 65,000 clones; only one count was recorded for about 3.8% of them. The leading ten clones occupy 20% to 25% of the sample.

This clone was detected ten times or more. The antigen it binds to is not known. Per-nucleotide qualities are absent, and no much larger clonotype sits a single base away. The source of this sequence is a female donor with papillary thyroid cancer or a benign thyroid nodule (not recorded which). Some clones in this sample may be carry-over from other donors' samples. Sample: blood.

The DNA reads as follows: TGTGCCAGCAGCCAGGGGGCAAACCCCTACGAGCAGTACTTC. This translates into CASSQGANPYEQYF. The chain is made from TRBV7-9 and TRBJ2-7; 8 central nucleotides agree with TRBD1. According to the germline V gene (reference sequence), CDR1 reads SEHNR and CDR2 reads FQNEAQ. For this chain, trimming is 5 bases at the V end and 2 bases at the J end, and the number of junction bases without a gene match is 5. Spanning cysteine to phenylalanine, the CDR3 consists of 14 amino acids. Only the CDR3 part of the read is kept: 42 bases, read in frame from the first base. When the CDR3 is completed using the reference TRBV7-9 and TRBJ2-7 genes on either side, the full variable domain is DTGVSQNPRHKITKRGQNVTFRCDPISEHNRLYWYRQTLGQGPEFLTYFQNEAQLEKSRLLSDRFSAERPKGSFSTLEIQRTEQGDSAMYLCASSQGANPYEQYFGPGTRLTVT.